This record looks at one T cell receptor (beta chain) sequence and its context. Its antigen is undetermined. The sample comes from a study of molecular identifiers for immune sequencing clone quantification. Study results and caveats: Among 930,000 or so naive cells, as was reported, spiked Jurkat TCR RNA from one cell was detectable. Whereas clones above 20 RNA copies held under 1% of naive-cell molecules, they held over 98% of effector molecules. Identical TCR molecules sharing a barcode could underestimate highly expanded clone sizes.

TCRdb fed the PCR reads into MiXCR, producing one record per CDR3 protein. The sample includes under 350,000 distinct CDR3 sequences, roughly 24% seen only once; the top ten take 0.7% to 0.95%. CDR1 and CDR2 from the germline V gene are SGHTA and FQGTGA. The V end was cut by 5 bases, the J end by 8 bases, with 9 bases between. CDR3 length: 12 residues. V usage is TRBV7-3 and J usage is TRBJ2-2; the D is unclear. The receptor's source is a human donor in good health. Some libraries in this study had Jurkat cell RNA spiked in. Material: naive CD8+ T cells from blood, with Jurkat cell RNA spiked in. Subset described: FACS-sorted CD8+CD4-CCR7+CD45RA+ naive T cells. CDR3 in amino acids: CASSNLIGELFF. In DNA form, the CDR3 reads TGTGCCAGCAGCAACCTAATAGGGGAGCTGTTTTTT.